These 30 T cell receptor beta chains were sequenced from one sample in a study of shared clonotypes between healthy human individuals (TCRdb year 2020). The library was produced with the immunoSEQ multiplex PCR assay. This immuneACCESS table, as held by TCRdb, lists in-frame sequences with V and J called but not all clones. Of the missing ones, under half trace to an unresolved V gene in checked studies; the others have no known cause. The sample yields hundreds of thousands of clones; approximately 74% were counted once. Of the sample, approximately 1.8% falls within the top ten clones. Sequenced material: memory CD4+ T cells sorted from blood. Per the publication, the cell subset or site label means: CD45RA-negative fraction. The receptors stem from a woman aged 25 to 39 in good health.

The gene calls are TRBV28 and TRBJ2-4, with no clear D. Per the germline V gene, CDR1 is MDHEN and CDR2 is SYDVKM. V lost 7 bases to trimming and J lost 0 bases, with 10 bases between them. This CDR3 comprises 14 residues. The CDR3 region has the DNA TGTGCCAGCAAGATGCTCTTAGCCAAAAACATTCAGTACTTC. This gives the protein CASKMLLAKNIQYF.

V usage is TRBV15 and J usage is TRBJ1-2, with TRBD1 identical over 9 bases. The CDR3 contains 14 residues. CDR1 and CDR2 (germline): LNHNV, YYDKDF (reference sequence). V dropped 4 bases and J dropped 5; count of bases not matched to a gene: 5. CDR3 DNA: TGTGCCACCAGCAATTCGGGGACAGGGTATGGCTACACCTTC. Its protein product is CATSNSGTGYGYTF.

CDR3 in DNA: TGTGCCAGCAGCCCAGGGGGGAGTGATGAGCAGTTCTTC. This encodes CASSPGGSDEQFF. This chain connects TRBV28 to TRBJ2-1, with D perhaps TRBD1 (7 bases). Germline assignment: CDR1 MDHEN and CDR2 SYDVKM. The CDR3 loop spans 13 amino acids. Trimming removed 6 bases from V and 8 bases from J, with 14 bases in between.

This chain connects TRBV7-3 to TRBJ2-3; D call uncertain. Trimming shortened V by 0 bases and J by 6 bases, and 7 bases separated the two germline ends. CDR3 size: 13 residues. Per the germline V gene, CDR1 is SGHTA and CDR2 is FQGTGA. Here the CDR3 DNA reads TGTGCCAGCAGCTTAACTAGGGCCGATACGCAGTATTTT. The encoded protein is CASSLTRADTQYF. Drawing the rest from reference TRBV7-3 and TRBJ2-3, the complete variable domain is GAGVSQTPSNKVTEKGKYVELRCDPISGHTALYWYRQSLGQGPEFLIYFQGTGAADDSGLPNDRFFAVRPEGSVSTLKIQRTERGDSAVYLCASSLTRADTQYFGPGTRLTVL.

The V gene is TRBV7-6, the J gene TRBJ2-5, with D perhaps matching TRBD2 (5 bases). The V end lost 5 bases, the J end lost 1 base, and 14 bases lay between the germline ends. The CDR3 has 15 amino acids. The germline gives CDR1 SGHVS, CDR2 FNYEAQ. In nucleotides, the CDR3 is TGTGCCAGCAGCCTCCGACGGGATCGCCAAGAGACCCAGTACTTC. Translated, it gives CASSLRRDRQETQYF. Full variable domain (missing parts from reference TRBV7-6 and TRBJ2-5): GAGVSQSPRYKVTKRGQDVALRCDPISGHVSLYWYRQALGQGPEFLTYFNYEAQQDKSGLPNDRFSAERPEGSISTLTIQRTEQRDSAMYRCASSLRRDRQETQYFGPGTRLLVL.

The sample holds a few counts of this clone. The gene calls are TRBV28 and TRBJ2-2; 9 nucleotides align to TRBD1. The CDR3 runs to 16 residues. Germline CDR1 is MDHEN and CDR2 is SYDVKM. V was pared by 6 bases and J by 2 bases, with 7 bases of the junction left unmatched. In nucleotides, the CDR3 is TGTGCCAGCAGGACTATAACAGGGGGCAACACCGGGGAGCTGTTTTTT. It specifies CASRTITGGNTGELFF.

The V gene is TRBV7-8, the J gene TRBJ1-4; D not resolved. Germline CDR1 reads SGHVS; CDR2 reads FQNEAQ. This CDR3 contains 14 residues. Trimming removed 5 bases from V and 8 bases from J, with 15 bases in between. The CDR3 reads CASSGSLIGEKLFF. CDR3 sequence (DNA): TGTGCCAGCAGCGGCAGCCTAATTGGGGAAAAACTGTTTTTT.

The V gene is TRBV30, the J gene TRBJ1-1; D perhaps matches TRBD1 (6 bases). The ends were cut back, 1 base at V and 3 bases at J, with 9 bases in the middle. CDR1 is GTSNPN, CDR2 SVGIG, per germline (reference sequence). The CDR3 runs to 13 residues. The CDR3 nucleotides read TGTGCCTGGAGTGAAGGGGGGGACACTGAAGCTTTCTTT. It yields the protein CAWSEGGDTEAFF.

This clone was picked up a small number of times. J is TRBJ1-4 and V is TRBV30; TRBD1 might be the D (5 bases). Deletions cut 4 bases from V and 2 bases from J, with 11 bases between. The CDR3 extends over 14 amino acids. Germline V gene data show CDR1 as GTSNPN and CDR2 as SVGIG (reference sequence). The CDR3 DNA reads TGTGCCTGGACCCGCGGGGCGACTAATGAAAAACTGTTTTTT. Encoded protein: CAWTRGATNEKLFF.

The rearrangement uses TRBV6-5 and TRBJ1-4; D unresolved. V lost 6 bases to trimming and J lost 0 bases, with 11 bases between them. This CDR3 is 15 amino acids long. In germline, CDR1 is MNHEY, CDR2 SVGAGI. The chain's CDR3 is CASRSADATNEKLFF. The DNA for the CDR3 is TGTGCCAGCAGGTCGGCTGACGCAACTAATGAAAAACTGTTTTTT.

This chain uses TRBV6-5 with TRBJ1-5; no reliable D call. CDR3 length: 15 amino acids. V was cut by 6 bases and J by 0 bases, with 12 bases left in between. The germline V gene has CDR1 MNHEY and CDR2 SVGAGI. The CDR3 nucleotides read TGTGCCAGCAGCCCTTCACCTTATAGCAATCAGCCCCAGCATTTT. Its translation: CASSPSPYSNQPQHF.

The chain links TRBV11-2 to TRBJ2-2, with 8 bases that match TRBD1. Germline trimming cut 5 bases from V and 6 bases from J; bases unmatched to any gene: 14. Germline CDR1 is SGHAT and CDR2 is FQNNGV. The CDR3 covers 17 residues. The CDR3 sequence is CASSPLGQGARAGELFF. As DNA, the CDR3 is TGTGCCAGCAGCCCACTGGGGCAGGGGGCGCGGGCCGGGGAGCTGTTTTTT.

This sequence joins TRBV6-1 and TRBJ1-3, with a weak D call TRBD1 (5 bases). There are 18 residues in the CDR3. The germline CDR1 and CDR2 sequences are MNHNS and SASEGT. V was trimmed by 0 bases and J by 0 bases, leaving 15 bases between them. CDR3 loop: CASSEALRTTGSGNTIYF. The CDR3 nucleotides read TGTGCCAGCAGTGAAGCTCTCAGGACAACCGGCTCTGGAAACACCATATATTTT.

This clone was recorded many times. The V call is TRBV27, the J call TRBJ2-3; 7 positions match TRBD2. The CDR3 has 14 amino acids. The ends lost 2 bases at V and 2 bases at J; junction bases unmatched: 1. Germline CDR1 and CDR2: MNHEY and SMNVEV (reference sequence). The CDR3 DNA sequence: TGTGCCAGCAGTTTACAGCGGGACACAGATACGCAGTATTTT. Its protein is CASSLQRDTDTQYF.

In DNA, the CDR3 is TGTGCCAGCACCGGACCCCGGACAGGGGACCCCCAGCAGTTCTTC. Its translation: CASTGPRTGDPQQFF. The chain joins TRBV25-1 to TRBJ2-1, with 9 bases aligning to TRBD1. J was trimmed by 11 bases and V by 7 bases; bases with no gene match: 15. The CDR3 extends over 15 amino acids. Per germline, CDR1 MGHDK and CDR2 SYGVNS.

At least ten counts were recorded for this clone. The chain uses TRBV27 and TRBJ2-5, with a tentative D call TRBD2 (6 bases). V was pared by 4 bases and J by 1 base, with 25 bases between. The length of the CDR3 is 19 residues. Germline V gene sequence: CDR1 MNHEY, CDR2 SMNVEV (reference sequence). The CDR3 loop is CASSSNPGGEATLQETQYF. In nucleotides, the CDR3 is TGTGCCAGCAGTTCGAACCCCGGAGGGGAGGCCACCCTCCAAGAGACCCAGTACTTC.

The genes are TRBV10-3 and TRBJ2-2, with D possibly TRBD1 on 6 matching bases. Trimming removed 2 bases from V and 1 base from J, with 11 bases in between. From germline, CDR1 is ENHRY and CDR2 SYGVKD. This CDR3 has 16 residues. CDR3 sequence reads: CAISETTTGNTGELFF. The CDR3 DNA reads as TGTGCCATCAGTGAGACGACGACAGGGAACACCGGGGAGCTGTTTTTT.

This clone was detected a few times. Other DNA sequences in this specimen translate into the identical CDR3. The V call is TRBV28, the J call TRBJ1-5, with D perhaps matching TRBD1 (5 bases). The CDR3 consists of 15 residues. Trimming pared 5 bases from V and 2 bases from J, leaving 13 bases between. Germline CDR1 is MDHEN and CDR2 is SYDVKM. CDR3 sequence: CASSPLRDGNQPQHF. CDR3 DNA: TGTGCCAGCAGTCCCTTGAGGGACGGCAATCAGCCCCAGCATTTT.

In regard to this clone: The same CDR3 can be traced to other DNA sequences in this sample. The CDR3 region has the DNA TGCGCCAGCAGCCCGGGATCAGGAGAGACCCAGTACTTC. Encoded protein: CASSPGSGETQYF. This chain links TRBV5-1 with TRBJ2-5; D might be TRBD2 (5 bases). The CDR3 runs to 13 residues. Germline loops: CDR1 SGHRS, CDR2 YFSETQ. Trimming removed 4 bases from V and 4 bases from J, with 11 bases in between.

The genes are TRBV2 and TRBJ2-5, with 7 bases matching TRBD2. This CDR3 comprises 11 residues. Germline V gene sequence: CDR1 SNHLY, CDR2 FYNNEI. V lost 6 bases and J lost 11; bases outside the gene matches: 6. This CDR3 is CASSGLGEQYF. CDR3 sequence (DNA): TGTGCCAGCAGCGGACTAGGGGAGCAGTACTTC.

This clone has only a few counts. This chain links TRBV19 with TRBJ1-2; D perhaps matches TRBD1 (5 bases). The V gene lost 8 bases and the J gene lost 5 bases, with 12 bases spanning the gap. The CDR3 consists of 12 residues. Germline-derived CDR1 and CDR2 are LNHDA and SQIVND (reference sequence). The CDR3 DNA follows: TGTGCCAGTCGATTAGGGGATTATGGCTACACCTTC. Translation gives CASRLGDYGYTF.

The chain recombines TRBV10-2 with TRBJ2-7, with D unresolved. This CDR3 region has 12 residues. With 8 bases removed from V and 0 bases from J, the gap between germline ends came to 8 bases. The germline gives CDR1 WSHSY, CDR2 SAAADI. The DNA for the CDR3 is TGCGCCAGCGAAGGCTCCTCCTACGAGCAGTACTTC. Translating it yields CASEGSSYEQYF.

This clone was detected once. The chain carries TRBV13 and TRBJ2-5; possible D gene TRBD1, 6 bases. The germline gives CDR1 PRHDT, CDR2 FYEKMQ (reference sequence). V was clipped by 5 bases and J by 2 bases, with 6 bases between them. The CDR3 runs 12 residues. CDR3: CASSDRQETQYF. The CDR3 nucleotides are TGTGCCAGCAGCGACAGGCAAGAGACCCAGTACTTC.

The gene calls are TRBV10-2 and TRBJ1-5; D not certain. Germline lookup yields CDR1 WSHSY and CDR2 SAAADI. The CDR3 is 17 amino acids. The V end lost 2 bases, the J end lost 0 bases, and 14 bases lay between the germline ends. This chain's CDR3 is CASSEPRGGISNQPQHF. The DNA for the CDR3 is TGCGCCAGCAGTGAGCCCCGCGGCGGAATTAGCAATCAGCCCCAGCATTTT.

The chain uses TRBV28 and TRBJ2-1; TRBD2 matches at 12 bases. The V gene end was trimmed by 5 bases and the J gene end by 0 bases; junction bases not matched to a gene: 5. CDR1 is MDHEN, CDR2 SYDVKM, per germline. The CDR3 extends over 17 amino acids. The CDR3 sequence is CASSLGLAGYSYNEQFF. CDR3 sequence (DNA): TGTGCCAGCAGTCTAGGACTAGCGGGATACTCCTACAATGAGCAGTTCTTC. The variable domain in full, with the rest retrieved from reference TRBV28 and TRBJ2-1, is DVKVTQSSRYLVKRTGEKVFLECVQDMDHENMFWYRQDPGLGLRLIYFSYDVKMKEKGDIPEGYSVSREKKERFSLILESASTNQTSMYLCASSLGLAGYSYNEQFFGPGTRLTVL.

The V gene is TRBV7-2, the J gene TRBJ2-7, with TRBD2 matching over 10 bases. CDR1 and CDR2 from the germline V gene are SGHTA and FQGNSA. This CDR3 spans 16 amino acids. Unmatched junction bases numbered 13, after V lost 3 bases and J lost 8 bases. The DNA of the CDR3 is TGTGCCAGCAGCTTGAGGCTAGCGGGGGCCCCCTTGCAGCAGTACTTC. Translated, it gives CASSLRLAGAPLQQYF. Looking up the rest from reference TRBV7-2 and TRBJ2-7 gives the full variable domain: GAGVSQSPSNKVTEKGKDVELRCDPISGHTALYWYRQSLGQGLEFLIYFQGNSAPDKSGLPSDRFSAERTGGSVSTLTIQRTQQEDSAVYLCASSLRLAGAPLQQYFGPGTRLTVT.

The chain employs TRBV27 and TRBJ1-1; perhaps TRBD1 as D (5 bases). Germline V gives CDR1 MNHEY, CDR2 SMNVEV (reference sequence). There are 14 residues in the CDR3. V was cut by 7 bases and J by 4 bases, with 16 bases left in between. The CDR3 region has the DNA TGTGCCAGCAACCCATACGGTAGGGGCACTGAAGCTTTCTTT. As protein: CASNPYGRGTEAFF.

This chain joins TRBV27 and TRBJ2-5; D gene unclear. This CDR3 is built from 13 residues. The germline CDR1 and CDR2 sequences are MNHEY and SMNVEV (reference sequence). The germline V and J ends were trimmed by 6 bases and 4 bases, with 12 bases remaining between them. The CDR3 bases are TGTGCCAGCAGCCCATCCTCGGTAGAGACCCAGTACTTC. As protein: CASSPSSVETQYF.

The table lists this clone with a few counts. The chain employs TRBV29-1 and TRBJ2-3; 9 bases are shared with TRBD1. CDR3 size: 15 residues. V gave up 3 bases and J gave up 7 bases; unmatched junction bases: 11. CDR1 and CDR2 (germline): SQVTM, ANQGSEA. CDR3 region: CSVDAGTGLQYTQYF. CDR3 sequence (DNA): TGCAGCGTTGACGCCGGGACAGGGCTTCAATATACGCAGTATTTT.

In the case of this clone: Other DNA sequences in the sample encode the same CDR3. The rearrangement joins TRBV11-2 to TRBJ2-7; 8 nucleotides line up with TRBD1. J lost 1 base, V lost 1 base, and 3 bases had no gene match. Germline CDR1 SGHAT, CDR2 FQNNGV. The CDR3 is made up of 15 amino acids. Written as DNA, the CDR3 is TGTGCCAGCAGCTTAGCGGGGACAGGTTCCTACGAGCAGTACTTC. This translates into CASSLAGTGSYEQYF. Drawing the rest from reference TRBV11-2 and TRBJ2-7, the complete variable domain is EAGVAQSPRYKIIEKRQSVAFWCNPISGHATLYWYQQILGQGPKLLIQFQNNGVVDDSQLPKDRFSAERLKGVDSTLKIQPAKLEDSAVYLCASSLAGTGSYEQYFGPGTRLTVT.